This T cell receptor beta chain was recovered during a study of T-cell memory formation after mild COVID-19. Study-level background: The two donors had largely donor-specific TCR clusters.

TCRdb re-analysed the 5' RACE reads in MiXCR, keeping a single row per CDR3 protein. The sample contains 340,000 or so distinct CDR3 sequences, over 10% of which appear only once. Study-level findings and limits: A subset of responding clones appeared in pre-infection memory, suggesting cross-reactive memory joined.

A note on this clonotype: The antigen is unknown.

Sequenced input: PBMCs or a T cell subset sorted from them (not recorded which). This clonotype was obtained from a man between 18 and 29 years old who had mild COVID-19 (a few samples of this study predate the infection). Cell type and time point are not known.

CDR3 amino acids: CSGGETYEQYF. CDR3 nucleotide sequence: TGCAGCGGCGGGGAGACCTACGAGCAGTACTTC. The genes are TRBV29-1 and TRBJ2-7; D possibly corresponds to TRBD2 (6 bases). The CDR3 covers 11 residues. Germline V lookup: CDR1 SQVTM, CDR2 ANQGSEA. Trimming took off 7 bases at V and 2 bases at J, with 9 bases between the two ends.